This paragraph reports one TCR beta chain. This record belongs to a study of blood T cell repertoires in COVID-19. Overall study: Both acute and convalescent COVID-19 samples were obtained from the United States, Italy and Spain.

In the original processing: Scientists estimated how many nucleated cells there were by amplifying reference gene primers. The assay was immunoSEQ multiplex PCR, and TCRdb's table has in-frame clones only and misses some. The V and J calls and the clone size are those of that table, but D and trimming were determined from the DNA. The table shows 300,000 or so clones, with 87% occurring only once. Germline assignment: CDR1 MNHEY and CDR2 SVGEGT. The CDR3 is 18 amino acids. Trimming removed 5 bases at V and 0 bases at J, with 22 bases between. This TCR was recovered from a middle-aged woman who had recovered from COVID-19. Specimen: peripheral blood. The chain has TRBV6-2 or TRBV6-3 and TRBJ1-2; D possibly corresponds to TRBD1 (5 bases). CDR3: CASSTSWGGSTANYGYTF. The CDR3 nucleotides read TGTGCCAGCAGTACCTCGTGGGGTGGTTCGACAGCTAACTATGGCTACACCTTC.